The 8 T cell receptor beta chains listed next were all sequenced from one sample in a study of blood T cell repertoires in COVID-19. Generated by immunoSEQ multiplex PCR, the TCRdb table keeps only in-frame clones and is missing some. The data contain under 150,000 clones, about 80% of them singletons. What was sequenced was peripheral blood. All receptors derive from a woman of 80 years or more in a cohort sampled during active or convalescent COVID-19.

The chain carries TRBV7-9 and TRBJ1-3; 9 nucleotides line up with TRBD1. The CDR3 totals 15 residues. With 11 bases clipped from V and 7 bases from J, the junction kept 15 bases outside the gene matches. Germline assignment: CDR1 SEHNR and CDR2 FQNEAQ (reference sequence). CDR3 residues: CAVPSRDRASNTIYF. The CDR3 DNA sequence: TGTGCCGTACCATCCCGGGACAGGGCTTCCAACACCATATATTTT.

V is TRBV7-9 and J is TRBJ1-6; no clear D. The CDR3 loop spans 14 amino acids. Germline loops: CDR1 SEHNR, CDR2 FQNEAQ (reference sequence). V shed 5 bases and J shed 11 bases, with 16 bases lying between them. CDR3 coding DNA: TGTGCCAGCAGCCAAATTGGGCCCCTTACACCCCTCCACTTT. Protein sequence: CASSQIGPLTPLHF.

V and J are TRBV7-2 and TRBJ1-2, with 7 bases that match TRBD1. Germline CDR1 is SGHTA and CDR2 is FQGNSA. Trimming took 0 bases from V and 8 from J; bases not matched to a gene: 3. CDR3 length equals 13 residues. CDR3 protein: CASSLAWDRGYTF. CDR3 coding DNA: TGTGCCAGCAGCTTAGCGTGGGACAGAGGCTACACCTTC.

This chain joins TRBV28 and TRBJ2-7, with D possibly TRBD2 on 6 matching bases. This CDR3 has 13 residues. Germline V lookup: CDR1 MDHEN, CDR2 SYDVKM. V lost 5 bases to trimming and J lost 3 bases, with 11 bases between them. CDR3 in DNA: TGTGCCAGCAGTGGTTGGGGGGACTACGAGCAGTACGTC. Amino acid sequence: CASSGWGDYEQYV.

The gene calls are TRBV18 and TRBJ2-3; 7 positions agree with TRBD2. V shed 2 bases and J 4 bases; nucleotides not matched to a gene: 3. The CDR3 is 14 amino acids. CDR1 and CDR2 (germline): KGHSH, LQKENI. The CDR3: CASSPGRAADTQYF. DNA of the CDR3: TGTGCCAGCTCACCAGGGAGGGCCGCAGATACGCAGTATTTT.

This clone was observed a single time. This chain uses TRBV21-1 with TRBJ1-2; TRBD1, the table's D call, lacks a check against the DNA. TRBV21-1 is marked as a pseudogene. The CDR3 loop spans 16 amino acids. The chain's CDR3 is CASSKTQGSPDYGYTF. The CDR3 DNA is TGTGCCAGCAGCAAAACCCAGGGCTCCCCGGACTATGGCTACACCTTC.

The V call is TRBV28, the J call TRBJ1-1; D may be TRBD1 (6 bases). V was pared by 3 bases and J by 6 bases, with 11 bases between. CDR1 and CDR2 from the germline V gene are MDHEN and SYDVKM. The CDR3 has 13 amino acids. CDR3 amino acids: CASSFTGIAEAFF. The CDR3 coding sequence is TGTGCCAGCAGTTTCACAGGGATAGCTGAAGCTTTCTTT.

The gene calls are TRBV18 and TRBJ1-1; TRBD1 matches 9 bases. Germline V gene data show CDR1 as KGHSH and CDR2 as LQKENI. J lost 4 bases, V lost 0 bases, and 3 bases had no gene match. The CDR3 contains 15 residues. CDR3 sequence (DNA): TGTGCCAGCTCACCACCCGACAGGGGGGGCACTGAAGCTTTCTTT. This encodes CASSPPDRGGTEAFF.